This T cell receptor beta chain was found in a study of early T cells in non-severe SARS-CoV-2 infection. The overall study: The authors sequenced bulk RNA from unsorted whole blood, leaving chains unpaired.

This CDR3 has 15 residues. Germline V gives CDR1 SGDLS, CDR2 YYNGEE. J gave up 9 bases and V 3 bases, and 11 bases lay outside the gene matches. Study results and caveats: Matching against VDJdb likely underestimated virus-specific expansions, favoring anti-spike CD8.

Comments on this clonotype: Antigen unknown.

The library protocol tagged individual cDNA molecules with unique molecular identifiers. Using its own MiXCR run on the 5' RACE reads, TCRdb lists one record per CDR3 protein. The sample consists of some 66,000 distinct CDR3 sequences, approximately 9% of them appearing once. The TCR was taken from an adult who was a healthcare worker with PCR-confirmed SARS-CoV-2 infection or an uninfected control (not recorded which). Sample: whole blood. The rearrangement uses TRBV9 and TRBJ2-3, with 9 bases fitting TRBD2. Written as DNA, the CDR3 is TGTGCCAGCAGCGGCACTAGCGGGCCCGGGGACACGCAGTATTTT. This encodes CASSGTSGPGDTQYF.